What follows are 7 T cell receptor beta chains derived from one specimen sequenced in a study of CDR3 diversity in severe acne. TCRdb reprocessed the PCR reads via MiXCR and lists one record per CDR3 protein. The sample comprises about 84,000 distinct CDR3 sequences, approximately 51% of which are singletons, and roughly 13% rests with the top ten. Sequenced sample: blood. The receptors originated from a male donor in good health, without acne.

The chain recombines TRBV7-9 with TRBJ1-2; TRBD1 matches 7 bases. Trimming at V came to 5 bases and at J to 8 bases, leaving 8 bases not matched to a gene. This CDR3 comprises 13 residues. Germline CDR1 SEHNR, CDR2 FQNEAQ (reference sequence). In nucleotides, the CDR3 is TGTGCCAGCAGCACCTCCGGGACAGACGGCTACACCTTC. Encoded protein: CASSTSGTDGYTF. Combining the CDR3 with reference TRBV7-9 and TRBJ1-2 gives the whole variable domain DTGVSQNPRHKITKRGQNVTFRCDPISEHNRLYWYRQTLGQGPEFLTYFQNEAQLEKSRLLSDRFSAERPKGSFSTLEIQRTEQGDSAMYLCASSTSGTDGYTFGSGTRLTVV.

Points on this clonotype: Since the CDR3 does not end with the conserved phenylalanine or tryptophan, this likely comes from a read error. The DNA is left out, because the CDR3 cannot be placed on it with certainty; the CDR3 is given as TCRdb lists it. The chain couples TRBV5-1 to TRBJ2-1; whether TRBD2, the table's D call, matches the DNA was not checked. Inclusive of both ends, the CDR3 amounts to 15 amino acids. Germline V CDR1 and CDR2: SGHRS, YFSETQ. The chain's CDR3 is CASSFSWGSPLHFGN.

V usage is TRBV27 and J usage is TRBJ2-2; D is unresolved. This CDR3 has 11 residues. Trimming left V 5 bases short and J 6 bases short, with 4 bases between. Germline values: CDR1 MNHEY, CDR2 SMNVEV (reference sequence). CDR3 in DNA: TGTGCCAGCAGTGGGGCCGGGGAGCTGTTTTTT. Protein: CASSGAGELFF.

V usage is TRBV10-3 and J usage is TRBJ2-7; TRBD1 might be the D (5 bases). The CDR3 loop spans 14 amino acids. Trimming left V 0 bases short and J 7 bases short, with 13 bases between. Germline loops: CDR1 ENHRY, CDR2 SYGVKD. DNA for the CDR3: TGTGCCATCAGTGAGTCGGGGCGGACCTCTGAGCAGTACTTC. This sequence encodes CAISESGRTSEQYF.

A single count supports this clonotype. This chain uses TRBV12-3 or TRBV12-4 with TRBJ1-1, with 7 positions matching TRBD1. CDR3 size: 15 residues. J gave up 0 bases and V 3 bases, and 4 bases lay outside the gene matches. CDR3 nucleotides: TGTGCCAGCAGTTTTGGGGGACAGATGAACACTGAAGCTTTCTTT. As protein: CASSFGGQMNTEAFF.

The chain recombines TRBV15 with TRBJ2-2; no firm D call. The germline gives CDR1 LNHNV, CDR2 YYDKDF (reference sequence). The CDR3 is 15 amino acids. V dropped 3 bases and J dropped 8 bases, with 16 bases sitting between them. The CDR3 DNA follows: TGTGCCACCAGCAGCTTGAGCCCCCTTGAAGGGGAGCTGTTTTTT. This gives the protein CATSSLSPLEGELFF.

The table lists this clonotype with many counts. The CDR3 DNA reads TGCAGCGTTGATGCTCAGGGAGCCTATGGCTACACCTTC. This sequence encodes CSVDAQGAYGYTF. The chain has TRBV29-1 and TRBJ1-2; the D gene is possibly TRBD1 (5 bases). Germline assignment: CDR1 SQVTM and CDR2 ANQGSEA. The CDR3 is made up of 13 amino acids. V lost 3 bases and J lost 4, with 12 bases in between.